A single sample gave rise to the 31 T cell receptor beta chains below, sequenced in a study of technical replicates of blood from several donors. Repertoires were generated with immunoSEQ multiplex PCR, while TCRdb's copy carries only in-frame clones and drops some. The sample lists some 66,000 clones, roughly 90% occurring once. The sequenced sample was PBMCs. The receptor set was obtained from a human donor in good health. Some clones in this sample may be carry-over from other donors' samples.

Turning to this clone: Other DNA sequences in this specimen translate into the identical CDR3. V and J are TRBV7-9 and TRBJ2-7; 7 bases are shared with TRBD1. Germline V gives CDR1 SEHNR, CDR2 FQNEAQ (reference sequence). The ends lost 6 bases at V and 4 bases at J; junction bases unmatched: 3. The CDR3 spans 12 residues. In DNA form, the CDR3 reads TGTGCCAGCAGTCCGACAGGGTACGAGCAGTACTTC. Translating it yields CASSPTGYEQYF.

The DNA of the CDR3 is TGTGCCAGCAGTTATACGTTACCCGGGGATCTTGAAGCTTTCTTT. Its protein is CASSYTLPGDLEAFF. The rearrangement links TRBV6-6 to TRBJ1-1; no clear D. Germline loops: CDR1 MNHNY, CDR2 SVGAGI (reference sequence). V lost 3 bases to trimming and J lost 7 bases, with 18 bases between them. CDR3 length equals 15 residues.

This chain joins TRBV5-1 and TRBJ2-1; 8 nucleotides align to TRBD2. The CDR3 has 15 residues. Trimming removed 0 bases from V and 2 bases from J; junction bases left unmatched: 1. Germline CDR1 is SGHRS and CDR2 is YFSETQ. The CDR3 nucleotides are TGCGCCAGCAGCTTGGCGACTAGCGCCTACAATGAGCAGTTCTTC. It specifies CASSLATSAYNEQFF. Full variable domain (missing parts from reference TRBV5-1 and TRBJ2-1): KAGVTQTPRYLIKTRGQQVTLSCSPISGHRSVSWYQQTPGQGLQFLFEYFSETQRNKGNFPGRFSGRQFSNSRSEMNVSTLELGDSALYLCASSLATSAYNEQFFGPGTRLTVL.

The J gene is TRBJ2-3, the V gene TRBV29-1; 8 bases map to TRBD1. CDR3 length equals 16 residues. The V gene's germline CDR1 is SQVTM and CDR2 ANQGSEA. With 0 bases clipped from V and 2 bases from J, the junction kept 7 bases outside the gene matches. The CDR3 nucleotides are TGCAGCGTTGAAGATCTTCGGACAGGGTACACAGATACGCAGTATTTT. The encoded protein is CSVEDLRTGYTDTQYF.

The CDR3: CAWSVGGGYEQYF. CDR3 nucleotides: TGTGCCTGGAGTGTAGGTGGGGGGTACGAGCAGTACTTC. The gene calls are TRBV30 and TRBJ2-7, with D possibly being TRBD2 (6 bases). Germline V gene data show CDR1 as GTSNPN and CDR2 as SVGIG (reference sequence). Trimming shortened V by 0 bases and J by 4 bases, and 10 bases separated the two germline ends. This CDR3 comprises 13 residues.

The rearrangement joins TRBV9 to TRBJ1-2, with TRBD1 as a possible D gene (5 bases). Germline CDR1 is SGDLS and CDR2 is YYNGEE. The V and J ends lost 0 bases and 6 bases respectively, with 12 bases between them. The CDR3 has 14 residues. CDR3 DNA sequence: TGTGCCAGCAGCGTAGTTCCAGGGTCGGATGGCTACACCTTC. Its translation is CASSVVPGSDGYTF.

The J gene is TRBJ1-5, the V gene TRBV15; possibly TRBD1 for D (6 bases). There are 15 residues in the CDR3. With 1 base removed from V and 4 bases from J, the gap between germline ends came to 11 bases. Germline V CDR1 and CDR2: LNHNV, YYDKDF (reference sequence). The CDR3 reads CATSRVGTPNQPQHF. The CDR3 nucleotides read TGTGCCACCAGCAGAGTAGGGACACCTAATCAGCCCCAGCATTTT.

For this clone: The junction differs from germline at one of its ends, possibly a read error. The chain uses TRBV5-8 and TRBJ1-1; 8 bases agree with TRBD1. This CDR3 comprises 12 residues. Germline CDR1 reads SGHTS; CDR2 reads YDEGEE. The CDR3 DNA follows: TGTGCCAGCAGCTTATCGTTCCGGGACAGGATTTTT. Its translation is CASSLSFRDRIF.

The V and J genes are TRBV7-2 and TRBJ1-2; TRBD1 matches 9 bases. The V segment lost 3 bases and the J segment 6 bases; nucleotides outside the gene matches: 2. The CDR3 runs to 13 residues. Germline V CDR1 and CDR2: SGHTA, FQGNSA. The CDR3 DNA reads as TGTGCCAGCAGCTTCCGGGACAGGGATGGCTACACCTTC. It codes for CASSFRDRDGYTF.

The V call is TRBV14, the J call TRBJ1-4, with a tentative D call TRBD1 (5 bases). Trimming left V 3 bases short and J 7 bases short, with 9 bases between. Per the germline V gene, CDR1 is SGHDN and CDR2 is FVKESK. This CDR3 contains 13 residues. The CDR3 DNA sequence: TGTGCCAGCAGCCAGGGAGGGGTTGAAAAACTGTTTTTT. It translates to CASSQGGVEKLFF.

This clone was observed once. V is TRBV19 and J is TRBJ2-5; 8 positions agree with TRBD1. The J call is in doubt because the DNA end fits TRBJ2-7 better. Germline assignment: CDR1 LNHDA and CDR2 SQIVND (reference sequence). The length of the CDR3 is 15 residues. CDR3 protein: CASRSVGQGSYEQYF. DNA for the CDR3: TGTGCCAGTAGGTCGGTAGGACAGGGCTCCTACGAGCAGTACTTC.

This sequence joins TRBV5-5 and TRBJ2-7; tentative D call: TRBD1 (6 bases). Germline V gives CDR1 SGHKS, CDR2 YYEKEE (reference sequence). The germline V and J ends were trimmed by 0 bases and 6 bases, with 10 bases remaining between them. This CDR3 spans 13 amino acids. CDR3 coding DNA: TGTGCCAGCAGCTTGGAACAGGGCGGCGAGCAGTACTTC. As protein: CASSLEQGGEQYF.

The table lists this clone with a count of one. The chain is built from TRBV19 and TRBJ2-7; 11 bases map to TRBD2. Germline loops: CDR1 LNHDA, CDR2 SQIVND (reference sequence). V shed 3 bases and J 4 bases; nucleotides not matched to a gene: 2. The CDR3 extends over 14 amino acids. CDR3: CASSMSSGRYEQYF. The CDR3 region has the DNA TGTGCCAGTAGTATGTCTAGCGGGAGGTACGAGCAGTACTTC.

The rearrangement links TRBV7-8 to TRBJ2-7; D possibly corresponds to TRBD1 (6 bases). Between the trimmed V and J ends, which lost 2 bases and 3 bases, there was a span of 14 bases. Germline CDR1 is SGHVS and CDR2 is FQNEAQ. The CDR3 covers 15 residues. The CDR3 sequence: CASSLRGTGSYEQYF. The CDR3 DNA follows: TGTGCCAGCAGCTTACGGGGAACAGGGAGCTACGAGCAGTACTTC.

The chain couples TRBV9 to TRBJ1-1; no clear D. Trimming took 3 bases from V and 5 from J, leaving 11 bases between them. Germline values: CDR1 SGDLS, CDR2 YYNGEE. The CDR3 covers 13 residues. The CDR3 sequence: CASSAWGETEAFF. The CDR3 DNA follows: TGTGCCAGCAGCGCTTGGGGAGAGACTGAAGCTTTCTTT.

The CDR3 protein is CASSEWGENTEAFF. The CDR3 region has the DNA TGTGCCAGCAGTGAGTGGGGGGAGAACACTGAAGCTTTCTTT. The rearrangement uses TRBV6-1 and TRBJ1-1; tentative D call: TRBD1 (5 bases). Trimming left V 3 bases short and J 1 base short, with 9 bases between. The germline V gene has CDR1 MNHNS and CDR2 SASEGT. The CDR3 has 14 residues.

In nucleotides, the CDR3 is TGTGCCAGCAGCTCCCAGCCGGGCGGGGGGGCTCTCAATGAGCAGTTCTTC. It specifies CASSSQPGGGALNEQFF. The V and J genes are TRBV7-3 and TRBJ2-1; TRBD2 matches at 9 bases. Germline lookup yields CDR1 SGHTA and CDR2 FQGTGA. Germline trimming cut 4 bases from V and 6 bases from J; bases unmatched to any gene: 13. The CDR3 consists of 17 residues.

V and J are TRBV5-8 and TRBJ2-1, with 7 bases fitting TRBD1. The CDR3 extends over 16 amino acids. Germline trimming cut 4 bases from V and 10 bases from J; bases unmatched to any gene: 17. Germline CDR1 SGHTS, CDR2 YDEGEE. The CDR3 DNA reads TGTGCCAGCAGCCTAATACAGGGGCGTTTGATTAGGGAGCAGTTCTTC. Its translation is CASSLIQGRLIREQFF.

The gene calls are TRBV19 and TRBJ2-1; weak D call: TRBD2 (5 bases). Germline lookup yields CDR1 LNHDA and CDR2 SQIVND (reference sequence). The V gene lost 9 bases and the J gene lost 5 bases, with 20 bases spanning the gap. This CDR3 spans 15 amino acids. The CDR3 reads CASSVFGVANNEQFF. The CDR3 DNA reads as TGTGCCAGCTCCGTTTTCGGGGTTGCCAACAATGAGCAGTTCTTC.

V usage is TRBV7-2 and J usage is TRBJ2-5; D perhaps matches TRBD2 (5 bases). The germline V gene encodes CDR1 SGHTA and CDR2 FQGNSA. The CDR3 sequence is 13 residues long. Trimming cost V 0 bases and J 11 bases, with 13 bases left between them. The DNA of the CDR3 is TGTGCCAGCAGCTTAGCTAGCGCCGATTTACAGTACTTC. Amino acids: CASSLASADLQYF.

In this sample, this clone turned up once. The chain is built from TRBV7-2 and TRBJ1-1; perhaps TRBD1 as D (5 bases). The V and J ends lost 3 bases and 4 bases respectively, with 15 bases between them. This CDR3 has 15 amino acids. Germline CDR1 SGHTA, CDR2 FQGNSA. The CDR3 DNA follows: TGTGCCAGCAGCTTCTCAGGGAATATAGGCACTGAAGCTTTCTTT. Its translation: CASSFSGNIGTEAFF. The full variable domain, its missing parts supplied by reference TRBV7-2 and TRBJ1-1, is GAGVSQSPSNKVTEKGKDVELRCDPISGHTALYWYRQSLGQGLEFLIYFQGNSAPDKSGLPSDRFSAERTGGSVSTLTIQRTQQEDSAVYLCASSFSGNIGTEAFFGQGTRLTVV.

The chain employs TRBV4-1 and TRBJ2-3; weak D call: TRBD2 (6 bases). Germline CDR1 MGHRA, CDR2 YSYEKL. There are 16 residues in the CDR3. Between the trimmed V and J ends, which lost 1 base and 2 bases, there was a span of 13 bases. CDR3 sequence: CASSQGPGLNTDTQYF. CDR3 sequence (DNA): TGCGCCAGCAGCCAAGGTCCGGGACTTAACACAGATACGCAGTATTTT.

The chain has TRBV5-1 and TRBJ1-2; 9 bases are a match to TRBD1. V lost 4 bases, J lost 7 bases, and 5 bases stayed unmatched. Per germline, CDR1 SGHRS and CDR2 YFSETQ. CDR3 length: 13 residues. The CDR3 is CASSGTGRVGYTF. Written as DNA, the CDR3 is TGCGCCAGCAGCGGGACAGGGCGCGTTGGCTACACCTTC.

The chain joins TRBV5-4 to TRBJ2-3; D is unclear. Germline CDR1 reads SGHNT; CDR2 reads YYREEE (reference sequence). V was shortened by 3 bases and J by 1 base, with 6 bases between the two germline ends. The CDR3 spans 13 residues. The DNA of the CDR3 is TGTGCCAGCAGCTCAGGCGGCACAGATACGCAGTATTTT. Amino acids: CASSSGGTDTQYF.

The chain recombines TRBV7-9 with TRBJ1-4, with D possibly TRBD1 on 5 matching bases. Germline V lookup: CDR1 SEHNR, CDR2 FQNEAQ (reference sequence). Trimming removed 5 bases from V and 2 bases from J, with 12 bases in between. CDR3 length equals 15 residues. The CDR3 DNA reads TGTGCCAGCAGCCAAAGACGGGGGACTAATGAAAAACTGTTTTTT. As protein: CASSQRRGTNEKLFF. The full variable domain, rest sourced from reference TRBV7-9 and TRBJ1-4, is DTGVSQNPRHKITKRGQNVTFRCDPISEHNRLYWYRQTLGQGPEFLTYFQNEAQLEKSRLLSDRFSAERPKGSFSTLEIQRTEQGDSAMYLCASSQRRGTNEKLFFGSGTQLSVL.

The V and J genes are TRBV12-5 and TRBJ1-4, with 11 positions matching TRBD1. The CDR3 extends over 15 amino acids. J was trimmed by 7 bases and V by 3 bases; bases with no gene match: 4. Germline CDR1 is LGHNT and CDR2 is FRNRAP. The CDR3 here is CASGLGQGAIEKLFF. CDR3 nucleotide sequence: TGTGCTAGTGGTTTAGGACAGGGGGCAATTGAAAAACTGTTTTTT. Drawing the rest from reference TRBV12-5 and TRBJ1-4, the complete variable domain is DARVTQTPRHKVTEMGQEVTMRCQPILGHNTVFWYRQTMMQGLELLAYFRNRAPLDDSGMPKDRFSAEMPDATLATLKIQPSEPRDSAVYFCASGLGQGAIEKLFFGSGTQLSVL.

This chain connects TRBV7-9 to TRBJ1-6, with a tentative D call TRBD1 (5 bases). Germline V gene sequence: CDR1 SEHNR, CDR2 FQNEAQ (reference sequence). The V end lost 1 base, the J end lost 8 bases, and 15 bases lay between the germline ends. This CDR3 is 16 amino acids long. As DNA, the CDR3 is TGTGCCAGCAGCTTAGGCGCAGGGTATACGGATTCACCCCTCCACTTT. This codes for CASSLGAGYTDSPLHF.

The chain links TRBV7-6 to TRBJ2-2, with D perhaps matching TRBD2 (6 bases). Trimming stripped 3 bases from V and 0 bases from J, with 11 bases between. This CDR3 region has 16 residues. The V gene's germline CDR1 is SGHVS and CDR2 FNYEAQ. The CDR3 bases are TGTGCCAGCAGCTTTGCGGGAACAACGAACACCGGGGAGCTGTTTTTT. Protein product: CASSFAGTTNTGELFF.

The chain employs TRBV6-1 and TRBJ2-7; maybe TRBD2 (6 bases). Trimming removed 7 bases at V and 3 bases at J, with 16 bases between. CDR3 size: 14 residues. The germline V gene has CDR1 MNHNS and CDR2 SASEGT. The CDR3 spells CASKNSGDYYEQYF. The CDR3 nucleotides read TGTGCCAGCAAAAATAGCGGCGATTACTACGAGCAGTACTTC.

J is TRBJ2-1 and V is TRBV7-3, with TRBD1 identical over 7 bases. J gave up 0 bases and V 4 bases, and 6 bases lay outside the gene matches. CDR3 size: 16 residues. Germline CDR1 and CDR2: SGHTA and FQGTGA. Written as DNA, the CDR3 is TGTGCCAGCAGCTATACCGGGGACAGCTCCTACAATGAGCAGTTCTTC. Translating gives CASSYTGDSSYNEQFF. The full variable domain, its missing parts supplied by reference TRBV7-3 and TRBJ2-1, is GAGVSQTPSNKVTEKGKYVELRCDPISGHTALYWYRQSLGQGPEFLIYFQGTGAADDSGLPNDRFFAVRPEGSVSTLKIQRTERGDSAVYLCASSYTGDSSYNEQFFGPGTRLTVL.

The genes are TRBV27 and TRBJ2-4; D remains unclear. The germline V gene encodes CDR1 MNHEY and CDR2 SMNVEV (reference sequence). The CDR3 loop spans 15 amino acids. Trimming shortened V by 8 bases and J by 1 base, and 15 bases separated the two germline ends. This CDR3 is CASSQVSSAKNIQYF. For the CDR3, the DNA is TGTGCCAGCTCCCAGGTTTCGTCGGCCAAAAACATTCAGTACTTC.